These 30 T cell receptor beta chains came from one sample sequenced in a study of blood T cell repertoires in COVID-19. TCRdb's table, derived via immunoSEQ multiplex PCR, lists solely in-frame clones and lacks some. The sample contains about 170,000 clones, 85% of which appear only once. The sample consisted of peripheral blood. The receptors derive from a woman aged 80 or older with COVID-19, enrolled during active disease.

The DNA of the CDR3 is TGTGCCAGCAGCTTAGATCGGGTGGGCAATCAGCCCCAGCATTTT. Its protein product is CASSLDRVGNQPQHF. The V and J genes are TRBV7-2 and TRBJ1-5, with D uncertain. V gave up 1 base and J gave up 2 bases, with 9 bases separating them. This CDR3 spans 15 amino acids. CDR1 is SGHTA, CDR2 FQGNSA, per germline.

The CDR3 sequence is CASSSPPDRTYEQYF. CDR3 DNA: TGTGCCAGCAGCTCCCCCCCCGACAGAACCTACGAGCAGTACTTC. The chain couples TRBV7-8 to TRBJ2-7, with a possible D match to TRBD1 (5 bases). V gave up 4 bases and J gave up 2 bases, with 15 bases separating them. This CDR3 spans 15 amino acids. Germline CDR1 and CDR2: SGHVS and FQNEAQ.

The chain recombines TRBV5-4 with TRBJ2-1; D might be TRBD1 (5 bases). The CDR3 totals 15 residues. In germline, CDR1 is SGHNT, CDR2 YYREEE (reference sequence). The germline V and J ends were trimmed by 1 base and 6 bases, with 14 bases remaining between them. The CDR3 sequence: CASSLWGPNPNEQFF. CDR3 DNA sequence: TGTGCCAGCAGCTTGTGGGGCCCAAACCCCAATGAGCAGTTCTTC.

J is TRBJ1-4 and V is TRBV29-1; the D is unclear. The CDR3 extends over 13 amino acids. V was clipped by 3 bases and J by 8 bases, with 13 bases between them. The germline CDR1 and CDR2 sequences are SQVTM and ANQGSEA. In DNA form, the CDR3 reads TGCAGCGTTGACTGTCAGGCATTGGAAAAACTGTTTTTT. Its translation: CSVDCQALEKLFF.

The V and J genes are TRBV28 and TRBJ1-1; TRBD1 matches 7 bases. This CDR3 contains 11 residues. The trim removed 9 bases at V and 8 bases at J, leaving 6 bases unmatched. The V gene's germline CDR1 is MDHEN and CDR2 SYDVKM. CDR3 sequence: CASQGGFEAFF. As DNA, the CDR3 is TGTGCCAGTCAAGGGGGCTTCGAAGCTTTCTTT.

This clone was observed a few times. The rearrangement links TRBV3-1 (or the pseudogene TRBV3-2) to TRBJ1-1, with 7 bases fitting TRBD1. V was clipped by 4 bases and J by 2 bases; unmatched bases: 10. Germline assignment: CDR1 LGHDT and CDR2 YNNKEL (reference sequence). CDR3 length: 16 residues. CDR3 region: CASSPNMDRSNTEAFF. CDR3 bases: TGTGCCAGCAGCCCAAATATGGACAGGTCAAACACTGAAGCTTTCTTT.

V and J are TRBV19 and TRBJ1-4; 8 bases are a match to TRBD1. The CDR3 is made up of 15 amino acids. V was clipped by 5 bases and J by 9 bases; unmatched bases: 11. The germline V gene has CDR1 LNHDA and CDR2 SQIVND (reference sequence). In nucleotides, the CDR3 is TGTGCCAGTAGTCAGGGGCCAGGGGGCCTGCAAAAACTGTTTTTT. Translated, it gives CASSQGPGGLQKLFF.

The chain carries TRBV5-1 and TRBJ1-3; D remains ambiguous. Germline V gene lookup returns CDR1 SGHRS and CDR2 YFSETQ. The CDR3 contains 14 residues. Trimming stripped 5 bases from V and 0 bases from J, with 9 bases between. The CDR3 protein is CASSYGDSGNTIYF. The CDR3 DNA reads TGCGCCAGCAGTTATGGAGACTCTGGAAACACCATATATTTT.

The chain couples TRBV18 to TRBJ1-1; D uncertain. Germline CDR1 and CDR2: KGHSH and LQKENI. V lost 3 bases, J lost 1 base, and 6 bases lay in between. The CDR3 contains 13 residues. For the CDR3, the DNA is TGTGCCAGCTCACCCACATCGAACACTGAAGCTTTCTTT. Protein sequence: CASSPTSNTEAFF.

The J gene is TRBJ1-2, the V gene TRBV10-3; 10 positions match TRBD1. Looked up from germline, CDR1 is ENHRY and CDR2 is SYGVKD. This CDR3 is built from 14 residues. The ends lost 4 bases at V and 6 bases at J; junction bases unmatched: 5. CDR3 residues: CAISGQGAVHGYTF. The CDR3 DNA reads TGTGCCATCAGTGGACAGGGGGCTGTCCATGGCTACACCTTC.

The rearrangement links TRBV3-1 (or the pseudogene TRBV3-2) to TRBJ2-1, with D tentatively TRBD2 (6 bases). Trimming took off 0 bases at V and 2 bases at J, with 17 bases between the two ends. The CDR3 is 18 amino acids. Germline V gives CDR1 LGHDT, CDR2 YNNKEL (reference sequence). For the CDR3, the DNA is TGTGCCAGCAGCCAAGATTTGGACACCCGGGGGACCTACAATGAGCAGTTCTTC. Amino acids: CASSQDLDTRGTYNEQFF.

This rearrangement joins TRBV7-2 to TRBJ1-4; 10 nucleotides line up with TRBD1. The ends lost 4 bases at V and 6 bases at J; junction bases unmatched: 8. This CDR3 region has 16 residues. Germline CDR1 is SGHTA and CDR2 is FQGNSA. This CDR3 reads CASSSSTTGGYEKLFF. CDR3 in DNA: TGTGCCAGCAGCTCATCGACGACAGGGGGCTATGAAAAACTGTTTTTT.

J is TRBJ1-4 and V is TRBV5-1, with D perhaps matching TRBD1 (6 bases). The germline gives CDR1 SGHRS, CDR2 YFSETQ. CDR3 length equals 14 residues. V lost 4 bases and J lost 2, with 9 bases in between. DNA of the CDR3: TGCGCCAGCAGCCCGCAGGGGACTAATGAAAAACTGTTTTTT. Encoded protein: CASSPQGTNEKLFF. The full variable domain, completed using reference TRBV5-1 and TRBJ1-4, is KAGVTQTPRYLIKTRGQQVTLSCSPISGHRSVSWYQQTPGQGLQFLFEYFSETQRNKGNFPGRFSGRQFSNSRSEMNVSTLELGDSALYLCASSPQGTNEKLFFGSGTQLSVL.

This CDR3 is CASSKTGENTEAFF. The CDR3 region has the DNA TGTGCCAGCAGCAAGACAGGGGAGAACACTGAAGCTTTCTTT. V is TRBV7-8 and J is TRBJ1-1; 8 bases match TRBD1. This CDR3 is built from 14 residues. Germline CDR1 and CDR2: SGHVS and FQNEAQ. V was pared by 5 bases and J by 1 base, with 3 bases of the junction left unmatched.

V gene TRBV3-1 (or the pseudogene TRBV3-2) combines with J gene TRBJ2-2; 8 bases are shared with TRBD2. After removal of 5 bases from V and 2 bases from J, the junction contained 1 base not matched to a gene. CDR1 and CDR2 (germline): LGHDT, YNNKEL (reference sequence). The length of the CDR3 is 14 residues. In DNA, the CDR3 is TGTGCCAGCAGCAGGACTAGCAACACCGGGGAGCTGTTTTTT. It translates to CASSRTSNTGELFF.

The chain joins TRBV6-5 to TRBJ2-1; 10 bases match TRBD2. This CDR3 has 13 amino acids. V shed 6 bases and J 8 bases; nucleotides not matched to a gene: 4. Germline-derived CDR1 and CDR2 are MNHEY and SVGAGI. The CDR3 protein is CASSQRGGDEQFF. CDR3 nucleotides: TGTGCCAGCAGCCAGCGGGGGGGCGATGAGCAGTTCTTC.

The rearrangement links TRBV27 to TRBJ1-5, with D uncertain. The CDR3 spans 14 residues. The V and J ends lost 3 bases and 6 bases respectively, with 12 bases between them. From germline, CDR1 is MNHEY and CDR2 SMNVEV (reference sequence). The CDR3 nucleotides read TGTGCCAGCAGTTTTAACGAGGGCGGTCAGCCCCAGCATTTT. It is translated as CASSFNEGGQPQHF.

This clone was seen only once. This rearrangement joins TRBV27 to TRBJ2-7; possibly TRBD2 for D (7 bases). Per germline, CDR1 MNHEY and CDR2 SMNVEV (reference sequence). The ends were cut back, 6 bases at V and 3 bases at J, with 15 bases in the middle. The CDR3 has 14 amino acids. The CDR3 loop reads CASSRRGGLYEQYF. CDR3 nucleotides: TGTGCCAGCAGCCGGAGGGGGGGACTCTACGAGCAGTACTTC.

The table lists this clone with a few counts. The chain has TRBV7-9 and TRBJ1-2; 7 nucleotides match TRBD1. Looked up from germline, CDR1 is SEHNR and CDR2 is FQNEAQ (reference sequence). The CDR3 has 15 residues. After removal of 5 bases from V and 4 bases from J, the junction contained 10 bases not matched to a gene. The CDR3 sequence: CASSRGGGTPYGYTF. The CDR3 DNA is TGTGCCAGCAGCAGAGGAGGGGGCACCCCCTATGGCTACACCTTC. The variable domain in full, completed from reference TRBV7-9 and TRBJ1-2, reads DTGVSQNPRHKITKRGQNVTFRCDPISEHNRLYWYRQTLGQGPEFLTYFQNEAQLEKSRLLSDRFSAERPKGSFSTLEIQRTEQGDSAMYLCASSRGGGTPYGYTFGSGTRLTVV.

This clone was found a few times. CDR3 sequence: CASSQQGSSPLHF. The CDR3 DNA follows: TGTGCCAGCAGCCAGCAGGGATCATCACCCCTCCACTTT. V usage is TRBV3-1 (or the pseudogene TRBV3-2) and J usage is TRBJ1-6; tentatively, D is TRBD1 (5 bases). The CDR3 consists of 13 residues. With 3 bases removed from V and 10 bases from J, the gap between germline ends came to 10 bases. CDR1 and CDR2 from the germline V gene are LGHDT and YNNKEL (reference sequence).

The V gene is TRBV27, the J gene TRBJ1-2, with a weak D call TRBD1 (5 bases). V dropped 2 bases and J dropped 4 bases, with 14 bases sitting between them. Germline V gives CDR1 MNHEY, CDR2 SMNVEV (reference sequence). The length of the CDR3 is 15 residues. The CDR3 protein is CASSLGAELSYGYTF. The CDR3 nucleotides read TGTGCCAGCAGTTTAGGGGCGGAGCTTAGCTATGGCTACACCTTC.

Only a few counts were recorded for this clone. The same CDR3 also results from other DNA sequences found in this sample. V is TRBV6-5 and J is TRBJ1-1, with 9 bases aligning to TRBD1. The junction had 2 bases not matched to a gene; V was cut back by 6 bases and J by 3 bases. The germline CDR1 and CDR2 sequences are MNHEY and SVGAGI. This CDR3 has 13 amino acids. CDR3 in amino acids: CASRRQGDTEAFF. For the CDR3, the DNA is TGTGCCAGCAGGAGACAGGGGGACACTGAAGCTTTCTTT.

The genes are TRBV3-1 (or the pseudogene TRBV3-2) and TRBJ2-2; D not resolved. The CDR3 totals 11 residues. V gave up 5 bases and J gave up 9 bases, with 7 bases separating them. The germline gives CDR1 LGHDT, CDR2 YNNKEL (reference sequence). CDR3 residues: CASSGSWELFF. The CDR3 DNA sequence: TGTGCCAGCAGCGGTAGCTGGGAGCTGTTTTTT.

The gene calls are TRBV6-5 and TRBJ2-1; perhaps TRBD2 as D (6 bases). From germline, CDR1 is MNHEY and CDR2 SVGAGI. The CDR3 contains 12 residues. V dropped 5 bases and J dropped 8 bases, with 10 bases sitting between them. CDR3: CASSTGGYEQFF. The DNA for the CDR3 is TGTGCCAGCAGTACTGGAGGGTATGAGCAGTTCTTC.

The V and J genes are TRBV7-3 and TRBJ2-2; the D is unclear. The CDR3 has 14 residues. Looked up from germline, CDR1 is SGHTA and CDR2 is FQGTGA. Trimming took 3 bases from V and 3 from J, leaving 8 bases between them. CDR3 sequence reads: CASSFDSHTGELFF. The CDR3 DNA sequence: TGTGCCAGCAGCTTTGACTCTCACACCGGGGAGCTGTTTTTT.

The table lists this clone with a count of one. The chain couples TRBV6-5 to TRBJ2-1; a weak D match, TRBD2 (6 bases). Germline CDR1 and CDR2: MNHEY and SVGAGI. The V end lost 7 bases, the J end lost 6 bases, and 19 bases lay between the germline ends. The CDR3 consists of 15 residues. CDR3 nucleotides: TGTGCCAGCACCCGACCCCCGGGAGTCGGCAATGAGCAGTTCTTC. Residues: CASTRPPGVGNEQFF.

This chain joins TRBV3-1 (or the pseudogene TRBV3-2) and TRBJ2-7; TRBD1 aligns across 10 bases. Germline CDR1 reads LGHDT; CDR2 reads YNNKEL (reference sequence). Germline trimming cut 4 bases from V and 0 bases from J; bases unmatched to any gene: 9. The CDR3 length is 17 residues. CDR3 DNA sequence: TGTGCCAGCAGCCCCGGGACAGGGGCCTTTAGCTCCTACGAGCAGTACTTC. It specifies CASSPGTGAFSSYEQYF.

In DNA form, the CDR3 reads TGCGCCAGCAGCCATCAGGGTCCTAAGAGCTCCTACGAGCAGTACTTC. It specifies CASSHQGPKSSYEQYF. The chain recombines TRBV5-1 with TRBJ2-7; maybe TRBD1 (5 bases). Per germline, CDR1 SGHRS and CDR2 YFSETQ. The CDR3 covers 16 residues. The V gene lost 4 bases and the J gene lost 0 bases, with 17 bases spanning the gap.

The V call is TRBV2, the J call TRBJ2-5, with 9 bases that match TRBD1. Germline V gives CDR1 SNHLY, CDR2 FYNNEI. Trimming at V came to 6 bases and at J to 4 bases, leaving 3 bases not matched to a gene. The CDR3 is 13 residues long. The CDR3 region is CASRTGQGETQYF. The DNA for the CDR3 is TGTGCCAGCAGAACGGGACAGGGAGAGACCCAGTACTTC.

The chain combines TRBV6-6 with TRBJ1-2; 7 nucleotides line up with TRBD1. The trim removed 6 bases at V and 0 bases at J, leaving 7 bases unmatched. The CDR3 consists of 15 residues. CDR1 and CDR2 (germline): MNHNY, SVGAGI (reference sequence). The CDR3 protein is CASRTTGRPNYGYTF. In nucleotides, the CDR3 is TGTGCCAGCAGGACGACAGGGAGGCCTAACTATGGCTACACCTTC.